The rows below give T cell receptor beta chains drawn from one sample of a study of brain T cells in children with intractable seizures. The repertoire was sequenced with immunoSEQ multiplex PCR; TCRdb's copy has only in-frame clones and lacks some. Of about 350,000 clones listed, about 94% are singletons. The sequencing here drew on peripheral blood, taken 4 to 5 months after surgery. The source is a boy less than two years old with tuberous sclerosis and intractable seizures. CDR3s include the opening cysteine and the closing phenylalanine or tryptophan. The D gene is left open where the match is weak. Rows give clone size only sometimes, using once, few, many, or a class for an expanded clone.

v_call: TRBV5-1; d_call: .; j_call: TRBJ2-3; clone_size: .; cdr3_aa: CASSLAELAGADTQYF; cdr3_nt: TGCGCCAGCAGCTTGGCCGAACTAGCCGGGGCAGATACGCAGTATTTT
v_call: TRBV28; d_call: .; j_call: TRBJ1-3; clone_size: .; cdr3_aa: CASSKNMGGNTIYF; cdr3_nt: TGTGCCAGCAGTAAGAACATGGGTGGAAACACCATATATTTT
v_call: TRBV7-3; d_call: .; j_call: TRBJ2-1; clone_size: once; cdr3_aa: CASSAGTLDNEQFF; cdr3_nt: TGTGCCAGCAGCGCCGGGACTCTAGACAATGAGCAGTTCTTC
v_call: TRBV4-1; d_call: .; j_call: TRBJ1-1; clone_size: .; cdr3_aa: CASSHLPGPGVPFF; cdr3_nt: TGCGCCAGCAGCCATCTTCCGGGACCCGGGGTGCCCTTTTTT
v_call: TRBV6-5; d_call: .; j_call: TRBJ2-3; clone_size: .; cdr3_aa: CASRRRPSTDTQYF; cdr3_nt: TGTGCCAGCCGACGACGGCCTAGCACAGATACGCAGTATTTT
v_call: TRBV5-5; d_call: .; j_call: TRBJ2-1; clone_size: .; cdr3_aa: CASSLYAVSYNEQFF; cdr3_nt: TGTGCCAGCAGCTTATACGCCGTCTCCTACAATGAGCAGTTCTTC
v_call: TRBV6-1; d_call: TRBD2; j_call: TRBJ2-1; clone_size: .; cdr3_aa: CASSEVAGGFNEQFF; cdr3_nt: TGTGCCAGCAGTGAAGTGGCGGGAGGGTTCAATGAGCAGTTCTTC
v_call: TRBV18; d_call: .; j_call: TRBJ1-3; clone_size: .; cdr3_aa: CASSPPVSLFSGNTIYF; cdr3_nt: TGTGCCAGCTCACCACCGGTTTCACTTTTCTCTGGAAACACCATATATTTT
v_call: TRBV7-3; d_call: TRBD1; j_call: TRBJ1-1; clone_size: .; cdr3_aa: CASSQGVGEAFF; cdr3_nt: TGTGCCAGCAGCCAGGGGGTGGGTGAAGCTTTCTTT
v_call: TRBV4-1; d_call: .; j_call: TRBJ1-5; clone_size: few; cdr3_aa: CASSLLAGEGYQPQHF; cdr3_nt: TGCGCCAGCAGCCTCCTCGCGGGAGAGGGTTATCAGCCCCAGCATTTT
v_call: TRBV14; d_call: TRBD2; j_call: TRBJ2-2; clone_size: .; cdr3_aa: CASSPTSGGLNTGELFF; cdr3_nt: TGTGCCAGCAGCCCTACTAGCGGGGGGTTGAACACCGGGGAGCTGTTTTTT
v_call: TRBV7-2; d_call: TRBD1; j_call: TRBJ2-5; clone_size: .; cdr3_aa: CASSSPTGAGETQYF; cdr3_nt: TGTGCCAGCAGCTCCCCGACAGGGGCCGGTGAGACCCAGTACTTC
v_call: TRBV6-5; d_call: .; j_call: TRBJ2-5; clone_size: .; cdr3_aa: CASSYSVGGTQYF; cdr3_nt: TGTGCCAGCAGTTACTCGGTGGGAGGGACCCAGTACTTC
v_call: TRBV19; d_call: TRBD2; j_call: TRBJ2-3; clone_size: .; cdr3_aa: CASIASGSRTDTQYF; cdr3_nt: TGTGCCAGTATAGCAAGCGGGAGCCGCACAGATACGCAGTATTTT
v_call: TRBV24-1; d_call: .; j_call: TRBJ1-2; clone_size: .; cdr3_aa: CATSDYEGRGYTF; cdr3_nt: TGTGCCACCAGTGATTATGAGGGCAGGGGCTACACCTTC
v_call: TRBV10-3; d_call: .; j_call: TRBJ2-3; clone_size: .; cdr3_aa: CAIRGDTQYF; cdr3_nt: TGTGCCATCAGGGGGGATACGCAGTATTTT
v_call: TRBV5-1; d_call: .; j_call: TRBJ2-7; clone_size: .; cdr3_aa: CASSLRRGGLSYEQYF; cdr3_nt: TGCGCCAGCAGCTTACGGCGCGGGGGCCTCTCCTACGAGCAGTACTTC
v_call: TRBV3-1/TRBV3-2; d_call: TRBD1; j_call: TRBJ1-1; clone_size: .; cdr3_aa: CASSQTNRGLEAFF; cdr3_nt: TGTGCCAGCAGCCAGACAAACAGGGGATTGGAAGCTTTCTTT
v_call: TRBV28; d_call: .; j_call: TRBJ2-7; clone_size: .; cdr3_aa: CASARGWYEQYF; cdr3_nt: TGTGCCAGCGCCCGGGGCTGGTACGAGCAGTACTTC
v_call: TRBV19; d_call: .; j_call: TRBJ2-1; clone_size: .; cdr3_aa: CASSHGTPYNEQFF; cdr3_nt: TGTGCCAGTAGTCATGGGACCCCCTACAATGAGCAGTTCTTC
v_call: TRBV5-4; d_call: .; j_call: TRBJ1-2; clone_size: few; cdr3_aa: CASSSSGNYGYTF; cdr3_nt: TGTGCCAGCAGCTCCTCAGGGAACTATGGCTACACCTTC
v_call: TRBV10-1; d_call: .; j_call: TRBJ1-3; clone_size: few; cdr3_aa: CASSDGSSGNTIYF; cdr3_nt: TGCGCCAGCAGTGACGGGAGCTCTGGAAACACCATATATTTT
v_call: TRBV30; d_call: .; j_call: TRBJ2-1; clone_size: .; cdr3_aa: CAWGLSSYNEQFF; cdr3_nt: TGTGCCTGGGGACTTAGCTCCTACAATGAGCAGTTCTTC
v_call: TRBV21-1; d_call: .; j_call: TRBJ2-3; clone_size: .; cdr3_aa: CASSKVGTDTQYF; cdr3_nt: TGTGCCAGCAGCAAAGTAGGAACAGATACGCAGTATTTT
v_call: TRBV19; d_call: .; j_call: TRBJ1-3; clone_size: .; cdr3_aa: CASSLVLFGNTIYF; cdr3_nt: TGTGCCAGTAGTTTGGTATTATTCGGAAACACCATATATTTT
v_call: TRBV7-9; d_call: TRBD2; j_call: TRBJ2-7; clone_size: .; cdr3_aa: CASSTSGGPYEQYF; cdr3_nt: TGTGCCAGCAGCACTAGCGGGGGTCCCTACGAGCAGTACTTC
v_call: TRBV19; d_call: .; j_call: TRBJ2-1; clone_size: .; cdr3_aa: CASSIGPGRHEQFF; cdr3_nt: TGTGCCAGTAGTATTGGGCCGGGGCGGCATGAGCAGTTCTTC
v_call: TRBV7-2; d_call: .; j_call: TRBJ2-7; clone_size: .; cdr3_aa: CASSLATQLYEQYF; cdr3_nt: TGTGCCAGCAGCTTAGCGACACAGCTATACGAGCAGTACTTC
v_call: TRBV6-6; d_call: .; j_call: TRBJ2-6; clone_size: .; cdr3_aa: CASSVLLANVLTF; cdr3_nt: TGTGCCAGCAGTGTCCTTCTTGCCAACGTCCTGACTTTC
v_call: TRBV3-1/TRBV3-2; d_call: .; j_call: TRBJ1-5; clone_size: .; cdr3_aa: CASSQDQGRGNQPQHF; cdr3_nt: TGTGCCAGCAGCCAAGATCAGGGCCGGGGAAATCAGCCCCAGCATTTT
v_call: TRBV24-1; d_call: .; j_call: TRBJ1-5; clone_size: .; cdr3_aa: CATSDEGWGPQHF; cdr3_nt: TGTGCCACCAGTGATGAGGGTTGGGGGCCCCAGCATTTT
v_call: TRBV6-5; d_call: .; j_call: TRBJ1-1; clone_size: .; cdr3_aa: CASSSSWTEAFF; cdr3_nt: TGTGCCAGCAGCTCGTCTTGGACTGAAGCTTTCTTT
v_call: TRBV5-4; d_call: .; j_call: TRBJ2-7; clone_size: .; cdr3_aa: CASSLDRAPYEQYF; cdr3_nt: TGTGCCAGCAGCTTGGACAGGGCCCCCTACGAGCAGTACTTC
v_call: TRBV2; d_call: TRBD2; j_call: TRBJ2-1; clone_size: .; cdr3_aa: CASSEVLAVTHEQFF; cdr3_nt: TGTGCCAGCAGTGAAGTGCTAGCGGTAACGCATGAGCAGTTCTTC
v_call: TRBV11-2; d_call: TRBD1; j_call: TRBJ1-1; clone_size: .; cdr3_aa: CASRRDRPNTEAFF; cdr3_nt: TGTGCCAGCAGGAGGGACAGACCGAACACTGAAGCTTTCTTT
v_call: TRBV6-6; d_call: .; j_call: TRBJ1-2; clone_size: .; cdr3_aa: CASRPPEGRAGGYTF; cdr3_nt: TGTGCCAGCAGACCACCTGAAGGCCGGGCGGGTGGCTACACCTTC
v_call: TRBV29-1; d_call: TRBD1; j_call: TRBJ2-7; clone_size: .; cdr3_aa: CSVPGQGSYEQYF; cdr3_nt: TGCAGCGTCCCCGGACAGGGGTCCTACGAGCAGTACTTC
v_call: TRBV11-2; d_call: .; j_call: TRBJ2-5; clone_size: .; cdr3_aa: CASRDQETQYF; cdr3_nt: TGTGCCAGCAGGGACCAAGAGACCCAGTACTTC
v_call: TRBV29-1; d_call: .; j_call: TRBJ2-1; clone_size: .; cdr3_aa: CSVDGRRALYNEQFF; cdr3_nt: TGCAGCGTTGACGGGCGGAGGGCACTATACAATGAGCAGTTCTTC
v_call: TRBV6-5; d_call: TRBD2; j_call: TRBJ2-1; clone_size: .; cdr3_aa: CASRSGRSYNEQFF; cdr3_nt: TGTGCCAGCAGAAGCGGGAGATCATACAATGAGCAGTTCTTC
v_call: TRBV19; d_call: TRBD1; j_call: TRBJ1-1; clone_size: .; cdr3_aa: CASSRPDRQNTEAFF; cdr3_nt: TGTGCCAGTAGTAGGCCGGACAGGCAAAACACTGAAGCTTTCTTT
v_call: TRBV4-2; d_call: .; j_call: TRBJ2-1; clone_size: .; cdr3_aa: CASSQAGISYNEQFF; cdr3_nt: TGTGCCAGCAGCCAAGCGGGTATATCCTACAATGAGCAGTTCTTC
v_call: TRBV5-1; d_call: .; j_call: TRBJ2-2; clone_size: .; cdr3_aa: CASSVLQGATGELFF; cdr3_nt: TGCGCCAGCAGCGTCCTACAGGGTGCTACCGGGGAGCTGTTTTTT
v_call: TRBV4-1; d_call: .; j_call: TRBJ1-4; clone_size: once; cdr3_aa: CASSQDAVAGEKLFF; cdr3_nt: TGCGCCAGCAGCCAAGACGCCGTAGCGGGGGAAAAACTGTTTTTT
v_call: TRBV3-1/TRBV3-2; d_call: .; j_call: TRBJ2-1; clone_size: .; cdr3_aa: CASSQDPAAEQFF; cdr3_nt: TGTGCCAGCAGCCAAGATCCTGCGGCTGAGCAGTTCTTC
v_call: TRBV11-2; d_call: TRBD1; j_call: TRBJ2-1; clone_size: few; cdr3_aa: CASSLTGQGRHEQFF; cdr3_nt: TGTGCCAGCAGCTTAACGGGACAGGGAAGGCACGAGCAGTTCTTC
v_call: TRBV24-1; d_call: .; j_call: TRBJ2-2; clone_size: .; cdr3_aa: CATSDSGNTGELFF; cdr3_nt: TGTGCCACCAGTGATTCGGGGAACACCGGGGAGCTGTTTTTT
v_call: TRBV6-5; d_call: .; j_call: TRBJ1-1; clone_size: .; cdr3_aa: CASIMNTEAFF; cdr3_nt: TGTGCCAGTATTATGAACACTGAAGCTTTCTTT
v_call: TRBV5-1; d_call: .; j_call: TRBJ2-7; clone_size: once; cdr3_aa: CASALGAGGGEQYF; cdr3_nt: TGCGCCAGCGCCCTAGGAGCGGGTGGCGGGGAGCAGTACTTC
v_call: TRBV25-1; d_call: .; j_call: TRBJ1-2; clone_size: .; cdr3_aa: CAAGFGDGYTF; cdr3_nt: TGTGCGGCCGGTTTCGGGGATGGCTACACCTTC